The subject of this entry is one T cell receptor (beta chain). The CDR3 length is 13 residues. The germline CDR1 and CDR2 sequences are SNHLY and FYNNEI. V was pared by 2 bases and J by 2 bases, with 7 bases between. The data are from a study of cytomegalovirus exposure and HLA in healthy donors. At the level of the study: The Caucasian-associated ancestry cluster held around four fifths of more than 350 genotyped donors.

PCR primers comprised 60 Vbeta and 13 Jbeta primers. Clones were sequenced by immunoSEQ multiplex PCR, and TCRdb holds only the in-frame ones, with some missing. In all, the sample yields nearly 200,000 clones. The TCR comes from a boy younger than 18 in good health and CMV-seronegative. The sample consisted of PBMCs. This chain connects TRBV2 to TRBJ2-7; D not resolved. The CDR3 coding sequence is TGTGCCAGCAGTGAATCCAGAACCTACGAGCAGTACTTC. This encodes CASSESRTYEQYF.